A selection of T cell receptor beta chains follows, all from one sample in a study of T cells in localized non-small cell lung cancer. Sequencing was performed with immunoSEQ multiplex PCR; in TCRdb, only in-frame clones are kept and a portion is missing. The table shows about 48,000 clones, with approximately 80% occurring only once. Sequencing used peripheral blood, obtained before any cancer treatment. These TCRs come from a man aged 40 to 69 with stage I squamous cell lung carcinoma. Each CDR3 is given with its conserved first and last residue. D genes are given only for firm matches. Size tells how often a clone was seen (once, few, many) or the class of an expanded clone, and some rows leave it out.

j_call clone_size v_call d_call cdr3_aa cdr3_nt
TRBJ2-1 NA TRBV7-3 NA CASSLTRETDNEQFF TGTGCCAGCAGCTTGACTCGGGAGACAGACAATGAGCAGTTCTTC
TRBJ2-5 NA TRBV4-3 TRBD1 CASSQDRGREETQYF TGCGCCAGCAGCCAAGACAGGGGGCGGGAAGAGACCCAGTACTTC
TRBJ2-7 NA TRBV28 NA CASTDGTLRYEQYF TGTGCCAGCACTGACGGGACACTACGCTACGAGCAGTACTTC
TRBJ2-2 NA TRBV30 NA CAWRKGTAYTGELFF TGTGCCTGGAGGAAGGGAACAGCTTACACCGGGGAGCTGTTTTTT
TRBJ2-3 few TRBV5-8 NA CASSLDLVGGNTQYF TGTGCCAGCAGCTTGGATTTGGTAGGCGGGAATACGCAGTATTTT
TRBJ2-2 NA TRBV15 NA CATSRDPWGSRVHTGELFF TGTGCCACCAGCAGAGACCCCTGGGGTAGCAGGGTGCACACCGGGGAGCTGTTTTTT
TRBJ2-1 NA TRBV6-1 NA CASSEEGKQFF TGTGCCAGCAGTGAAGAGGGGAAGCAGTTCTTC
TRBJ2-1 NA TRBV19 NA CASSIGGLGEQFF TGTGCCAGTAGTATAGGAGGGTTAGGTGAGCAGTTCTTC
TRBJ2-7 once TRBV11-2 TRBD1 CASSLSGDSSYEQYF TGTGCCAGCAGCTTATCAGGGGACAGTTCCTACGAGCAGTACTTC
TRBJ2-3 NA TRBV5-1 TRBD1 CASSQGQGSTDTQYF TGCGCCAGCAGCCAAGGACAGGGAAGCACAGATACGCAGTATTTT
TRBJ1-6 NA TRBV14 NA CASSLGQRNSPLHF TGTGCCAGCAGCCTAGGACAGAGAAATTCACCCCTCCACTTT
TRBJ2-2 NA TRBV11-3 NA CASSFSNRDGELFF TGTGCCAGCAGCTTTTCGAACAGGGACGGGGAGCTGTTTTTT
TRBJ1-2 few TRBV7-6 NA CASSLDKASGYTF TGTGCCAGCAGCTTAGATAAGGCGTCTGGCTACACCTTC
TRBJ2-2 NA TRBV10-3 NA CAISQTGFSTGELFF TGTGCCATCAGCCAGACAGGCTTTTCAACCGGGGAGCTGTTTTTT
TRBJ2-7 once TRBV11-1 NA CASSSTAAYEQYF TGTGCCAGCAGCTCCACAGCGGCGTACGAGCAGTACTTC
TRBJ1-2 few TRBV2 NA CASSTGQGGTYGYTF TGTGCCAGCAGTACCGGTCAGGGAGGGACTTATGGCTACACCTTC